These 18 T cell receptor beta chains originate from one sample sequenced in a study of T cell repertoires in ileal Crohn's disease. The method was immunoSEQ multiplex PCR; TCRdb's version includes in-frame clones alone and lacks a portion of them. The sample has some 17,000 clones, roughly two thirds seen once. Sequenced sample: ileal tissue. The source is an adult with Crohn's disease.

The chain employs TRBV11-2 and TRBJ2-5, with TRBD1 matching over 8 bases. After removal of 6 bases from V and 5 bases from J, the junction contained 2 bases not matched to a gene. Germline V gene lookup returns CDR1 SGHAT and CDR2 FQNNGV. The CDR3 covers 12 residues. In DNA, the CDR3 is TGTGCCAGCAGTCGGGACAGGGAGACCCAGTACTTC. It yields the protein CASSRDRETQYF.

The CDR3 loop reads CASSVRTGKNTEAFF. The CDR3 DNA sequence: TGTGCCAGCAGTGTAAGGACAGGGAAGAACACTGAAGCTTTCTTT. This chain links TRBV6-1 with TRBJ1-1; 8 bases map to TRBD1. The CDR3 length is 15 residues. The V segment lost 4 bases and the J segment 1 base; nucleotides outside the gene matches: 5. The germline V gene has CDR1 MNHNS and CDR2 SASEGT.

The chain has TRBV6-5 and TRBJ2-3; perhaps TRBD2 as D (7 bases). V gave up 2 bases and J gave up 1 base, with 10 bases separating them. The CDR3 extends over 15 amino acids. Germline CDR1 is MNHEY and CDR2 is SVGAGI. In nucleotides, the CDR3 is TGTGCCAGCAGTTACGAGGGGGGGCGCACAGATACGCAGTATTTT. Amino acid sequence: CASSYEGGRTDTQYF.

The chain has TRBV9 and TRBJ2-7; perhaps TRBD2 as D (5 bases). This CDR3 is 15 amino acids long. V was pared by 0 bases and J by 0 bases, with 10 bases between. Germline CDR1 and CDR2: SGDLS and YYNGEE. CDR3 DNA: TGTGCCAGCAGCGTAGGTAGGACTTCCTCCTACGAGCAGTACTTC. This codes for CASSVGRTSSYEQYF.

The genes are TRBV5-1 and TRBJ2-7; 16 bases map to TRBD2. The CDR3 length is 15 residues. Germline assignment: CDR1 SGHRS and CDR2 YFSETQ. Trimming took 3 bases from V and 6 from J; bases not matched to a gene: 3. The CDR3 reads CASSSGTSGRGEQYF. The CDR3 DNA reads TGCGCCAGCAGCTCCGGGACTAGCGGGAGGGGCGAGCAGTACTTC. The full variable domain, rest sourced from reference TRBV5-1 and TRBJ2-7, is KAGVTQTPRYLIKTRGQQVTLSCSPISGHRSVSWYQQTPGQGLQFLFEYFSETQRNKGNFPGRFSGRQFSNSRSEMNVSTLELGDSALYLCASSSGTSGRGEQYFGPGTRLTVT.

In the case of this clone: Other nucleotide sequences in the sample specify the same CDR3. The genes are TRBV29-1 and TRBJ2-3, with D possibly TRBD2 on 6 matching bases. V was trimmed by 1 base and J by 2 bases, leaving 10 bases between them. The CDR3 spans 14 residues. Germline values: CDR1 SQVTM, CDR2 ANQGSEA. CDR3 amino acids: CSVEGRGNTDTQYF. DNA for the CDR3: TGCAGCGTTGAAGGGCGGGGAAACACAGATACGCAGTATTTT.

The chain links TRBV29-1 to TRBJ2-4, with D perhaps matching TRBD2 (6 bases). V lost 6 bases, J lost 3 bases, and 15 bases lay in between. This CDR3 region has 14 residues. Germline V gene sequence: CDR1 SQVTM, CDR2 ANQGSEA. The CDR3 DNA reads TGCAGCGTCCGGGACTCTTCGCTCAAAAACATTCAGTACTTC. Protein: CSVRDSSLKNIQYF.

The chain joins TRBV6-1 to TRBJ1-2, with 7 bases lining up with TRBD1. Trimming took 5 bases from V and 4 from J; bases not matched to a gene: 7. Germline CDR1 is MNHNS and CDR2 is SASEGT. This CDR3 comprises 14 residues. The CDR3 spells CASSRTGVPYGYTF. DNA of the CDR3: TGTGCCAGCAGTAGAACAGGGGTTCCCTATGGCTACACCTTC.

This chain links TRBV18 with TRBJ1-1; 7 nucleotides line up with TRBD1. The CDR3 sequence is 12 residues long. V lost 5 bases and J lost 5; bases outside the gene matches: 2. CDR1 and CDR2 (germline): KGHSH, LQKENI. The CDR3: CASSAGGTEAFF. In nucleotides, the CDR3 is TGTGCCAGCTCAGCAGGGGGAACTGAAGCTTTCTTT.

On this clone itself: Other DNA sequences in the sample encode the same CDR3. The chain combines TRBV10-3 with TRBJ2-1; TRBD2 aligns across 8 bases. There are 16 residues in the CDR3. Germline loops: CDR1 ENHRY, CDR2 SYGVKD. The J segment lost 2 bases and the V segment lost 0 bases, leaving 3 bases of the junction unmatched. The CDR3 coding sequence is TGTGCCATCAGTGAGTCAAGCGGGGGTACCTACAATGAGCAGTTCTTC. This translates into CAISESSGGTYNEQFF.

V gene TRBV5-6 combines with J gene TRBJ1-6; no reliable D call. Trimming pared 0 bases from V and 0 bases from J, leaving 4 bases between. Germline V gene sequence: CDR1 SGHDT, CDR2 YYEEEE. The CDR3 runs 15 residues. DNA for the CDR3: TGTGCCAGCAGCTTGGGTAGCTCCTATAATTCACCCCTCCACTTT. It specifies CASSLGSSYNSPLHF.

This clone is medium-sized (0.01 to 0.1%). The CDR3 here is CASNRVSGNTIYF. CDR3 DNA: TGTGCCAGCAATCGAGTCTCTGGAAACACCATATATTTT. This chain joins TRBV19 and TRBJ1-3; D not resolved. CDR1 and CDR2 from the germline V gene are LNHDA and SQIVND (reference sequence). This CDR3 is 13 amino acids long. Trimming took off 9 bases at V and 0 bases at J, with 9 bases between the two ends.

This chain connects TRBV5-6 to TRBJ1-2; D is possibly TRBD1 (6 bases). In germline, CDR1 is SGHDT, CDR2 YYEEEE. The CDR3 is 15 residues long. Trimming took off 4 bases at V and 3 bases at J, with 16 bases between the two ends. This CDR3 is CASSTPGARYYGYTF. The CDR3 bases are TGTGCCAGCAGCACTCCAGGGGCTCGCTACTATGGCTACACCTTC.

The gene calls are TRBV6-5 and TRBJ2-3, with D maybe TRBD2 (6 bases). V gave up 5 bases and J gave up 0 bases, with 9 bases separating them. Germline V gene sequence: CDR1 MNHEY, CDR2 SVGAGI. The CDR3 length is 14 residues. The CDR3, as DNA: TGTGCCAGCAGTAGGGACTCTAGCACAGATACGCAGTATTTT. This sequence encodes CASSRDSSTDTQYF.

CDR3 loop: CASSAAGSTDTQYF. In nucleotides, the CDR3 is TGCGCCAGCAGTGCCGCGGGAAGCACAGATACGCAGTATTTT. This chain links TRBV10-1 with TRBJ2-3; tentatively, D is TRBD2 (6 bases). V shed 4 bases and J shed 0 bases, with 8 bases lying between them. Germline V gives CDR1 WNHNN, CDR2 SYGVQD (reference sequence). CDR3 size: 14 residues.

The chain carries TRBV28 and TRBJ1-4, with TRBD1 identical over 9 bases. The V gene end was trimmed by 2 bases and the J gene end by 6 bases; junction bases not matched to a gene: 7. Germline values: CDR1 MDHEN, CDR2 SYDVKM. The CDR3 loop spans 16 amino acids. The CDR3 reads CASSLRTGGPYEKLFF. The CDR3 DNA sequence: TGTGCCAGCAGTTTAAGAACAGGGGGCCCCTATGAAAAACTGTTTTTT.

A few counts support this clone. V and J are TRBV2 and TRBJ1-5; TRBD1 agrees at 8 bases. In germline, CDR1 is SNHLY, CDR2 FYNNEI. V lost 5 bases and J lost 4; bases outside the gene matches: 4. This CDR3 is 14 amino acids long. The CDR3 sequence is CASSRQGMNQPQHF. The CDR3 region has the DNA TGTGCCAGCAGTCGACAGGGGATGAATCAGCCCCAGCATTTT.

The V gene is TRBV7-6, the J gene TRBJ2-1, with 12 bases aligning to TRBD2. The CDR3 is 15 residues long. Losses at the gene ends were 5 bases for V and 3 bases for J; bases not matched to a gene: 2. CDR1 is SGHVS and CDR2 is FNYEAQ in the germline V gene. CDR3 amino acids: CASSKLAGGYNEQFF. The DNA for the CDR3 is TGTGCCAGCAGCAAACTAGCGGGGGGCTACAATGAGCAGTTCTTC.